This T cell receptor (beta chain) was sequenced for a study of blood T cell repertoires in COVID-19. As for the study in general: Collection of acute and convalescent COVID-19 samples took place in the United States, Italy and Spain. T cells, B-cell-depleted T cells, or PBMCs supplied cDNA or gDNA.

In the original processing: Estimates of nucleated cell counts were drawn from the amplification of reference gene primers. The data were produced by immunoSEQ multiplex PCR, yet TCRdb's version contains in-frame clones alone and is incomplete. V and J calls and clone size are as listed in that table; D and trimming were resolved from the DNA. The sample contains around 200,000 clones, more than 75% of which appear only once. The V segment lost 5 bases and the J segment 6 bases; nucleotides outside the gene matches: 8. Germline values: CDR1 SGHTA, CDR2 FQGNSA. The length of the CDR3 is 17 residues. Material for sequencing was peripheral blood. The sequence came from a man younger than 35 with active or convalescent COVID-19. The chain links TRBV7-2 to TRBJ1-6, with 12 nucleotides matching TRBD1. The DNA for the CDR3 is TGTGCCAGCAGCCCCGGTGGGACAGGGGGCCCTAATTCACCCCTCCACTTT. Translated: CASSPGGTGGPNSPLHF. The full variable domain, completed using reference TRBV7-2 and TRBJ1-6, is GAGVSQSPSNKVTEKGKDVELRCDPISGHTALYWYRQSLGQGLEFLIYFQGNSAPDKSGLPSDRFSAERTGGSVSTLTIQRTQQEDSAVYLCASSPGGTGGPNSPLHFGNGTRLTVT.